The clone carrying this T cell receptor (beta chain) appeared a few times. Its antigen is as yet unknown. The sample is drawn from a study of blood T cells in healthy people across ages. Study-level points and caveats: It was held that diversity estimates obtained from one million T cells represented underestimates. TCR beta diversity, measured per million T cells, fell in a roughly linear way with age.

With a J-beta primer mix and a sample-barcoded 5' primer, a second PCR ran 7 to 11 cycles. TCRdb passed the 5' RACE reads through MiXCR, listing each CDR3 protein once. The table has 550,000 to 700,000 distinct CDR3 sequences, approximately 27% seen once. The CDR3 spans 15 residues. CDR1 is SGHRS, CDR2 YFSETQ, per germline. V lost 4 bases and J lost 2; bases outside the gene matches: 8. The J gene is TRBJ2-7, the V gene TRBV5-1, with TRBD2 matching over 8 bases. This clonotype was sampled from a woman aged 70-85 years in good health. Sequenced material: blood. CDR3 coding DNA: TGCGCCAGCAGCGGGGGTACTAGCGGAACCTACGAGCAGTACTTC. Translating gives CASSGGTSGTYEQYF.